A selection of T cell receptor beta chains follows, all from one sample in a study of beta chain features in type 1 diabetes. Profiling relied on immunoSEQ multiplex PCR, and the TCRdb table lists in-frame clones only, not all of them. The top ten hold about 0.025% of the sample, which has 860,000 or so clones, 15% to 20% seen once. Sequences were obtained from naive CD4+ T cells from blood. The receptor source for this set is a woman younger than 30 in good health. Each CDR3 is given with its conserved first and last residue. The order of the fields is V gene, CDR3 protein.

v_call: TRBV11-2
cdr3_aa: CASSLEIQGRDTQYF

v_call: TRBV29-1
cdr3_aa: CSVGRRLAGRGSYRETQYF

v_call: TRBV9
cdr3_aa: CASSVGPATYNEQFF

v_call: TRBV5-4
cdr3_aa: CASSLGLAGSYNEQFF

v_call: TRBV7-8
cdr3_aa: CASSGGGGSVYNEQFF

v_call: TRBV4-2
cdr3_aa: CASSATGNYGYTF

v_call: TRBV18
cdr3_aa: CASSPLPASGYETQYF

v_call: TRBV15
cdr3_aa: CATSRARTGVSEQYF

v_call: TRBV7-3
cdr3_aa: CASSDSSGADTQYF

v_call: TRBV7-2
cdr3_aa: CASKVVPSGGQETQYF

v_call: TRBV18
cdr3_aa: CASSPGQGAGQPQHF

v_call: TRBV7-9
cdr3_aa: CASSFKAGLAGRTGELFF

v_call: TRBV6-1
cdr3_aa: CASSERDGPDTQYF

v_call: TRBV28
cdr3_aa: CASRLGRLTDTQYF

v_call: TRBV5-1
cdr3_aa: CASSAGGQSGNGYTF

v_call: TRBV11-2
cdr3_aa: CASSLVGLAGGPEEQYF

v_call: TRBV9
cdr3_aa: CASSVGGPTSSYNEQFF

v_call: TRBV18
cdr3_aa: CASSPPPGQNTDTQYF

v_call: TRBV11-2
cdr3_aa: CASSSRPRTEAFF

v_call: TRBV14
cdr3_aa: CASSQAFRTYEQYF

v_call: TRBV15
cdr3_aa: CATSREISGSYEQYF

v_call: TRBV7-3
cdr3_aa: CASSPTDGFTDTQYF

v_call: TRBV5-6
cdr3_aa: CASTHGDRAPYEQYF

v_call: TRBV9
cdr3_aa: CASSVGDTMNTEAFF

v_call: TRBV5-5
cdr3_aa: CASSLGYTGNTGELFF

v_call: TRBV7-2
cdr3_aa: CASSPLRARPKGGKNIQYF

v_call: TRBV7-2
cdr3_aa: CASSPEGLLTQYF

v_call: TRBV7-6
cdr3_aa: CASSLEGAGGPQYF